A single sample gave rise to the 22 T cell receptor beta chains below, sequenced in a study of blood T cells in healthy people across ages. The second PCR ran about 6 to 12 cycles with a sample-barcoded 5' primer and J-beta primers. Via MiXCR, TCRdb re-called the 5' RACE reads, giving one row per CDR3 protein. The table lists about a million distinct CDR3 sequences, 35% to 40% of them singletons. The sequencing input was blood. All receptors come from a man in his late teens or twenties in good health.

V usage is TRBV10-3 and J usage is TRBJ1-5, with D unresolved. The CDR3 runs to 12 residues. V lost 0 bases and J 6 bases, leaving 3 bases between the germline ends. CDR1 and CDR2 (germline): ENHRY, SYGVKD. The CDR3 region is CAISESTQPQHF. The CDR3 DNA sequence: TGTGCCATCAGTGAGTCTACTCAGCCCCAGCATTTT.

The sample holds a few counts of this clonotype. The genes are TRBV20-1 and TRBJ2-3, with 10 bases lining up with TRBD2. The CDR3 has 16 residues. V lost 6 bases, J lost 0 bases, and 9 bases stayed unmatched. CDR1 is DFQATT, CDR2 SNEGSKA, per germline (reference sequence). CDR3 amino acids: CSAGVAGGTSTDTQYF. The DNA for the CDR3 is TGCAGTGCAGGGGTAGCGGGGGGAACTAGCACAGATACGCAGTATTTT.

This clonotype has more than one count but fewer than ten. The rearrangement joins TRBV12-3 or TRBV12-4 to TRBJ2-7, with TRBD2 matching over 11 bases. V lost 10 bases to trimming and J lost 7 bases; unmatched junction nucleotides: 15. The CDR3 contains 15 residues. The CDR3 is CATKTSGALLNEQYF. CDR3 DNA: TGTGCCACGAAGACTAGCGGGGCGTTACTCAATGAGCAGTACTTC.

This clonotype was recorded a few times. The CDR3 DNA follows: TGTGCCAGCAGCCAAGATGCGGGACAGGGGTACCAAACCTATGGCTACACCTTC. Residues: CASSQDAGQGYQTYGYTF. The chain carries TRBV3-1 and TRBJ1-2, with 10 nucleotides matching TRBD1. Germline-derived CDR1 and CDR2 are LGHDT and YNNKEL (reference sequence). After removal of 0 bases from V and 4 bases from J, the junction contained 11 bases not matched to a gene. This CDR3 spans 18 amino acids.

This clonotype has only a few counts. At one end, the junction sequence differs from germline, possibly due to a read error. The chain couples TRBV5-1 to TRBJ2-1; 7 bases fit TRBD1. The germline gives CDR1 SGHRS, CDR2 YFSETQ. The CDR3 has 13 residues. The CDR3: CASSGDRNNERFF. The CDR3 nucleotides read TGCGCCAGCAGCGGGGACAGAAACAATGAGCGGTTCTTC.

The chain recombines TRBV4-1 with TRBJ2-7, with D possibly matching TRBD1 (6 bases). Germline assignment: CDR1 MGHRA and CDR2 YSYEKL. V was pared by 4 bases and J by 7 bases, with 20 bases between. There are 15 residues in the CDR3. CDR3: CASSPAGQYYNEQYF. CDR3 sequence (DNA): TGCGCCAGCAGCCCCGCAGGACAGTACTACAATGAGCAGTACTTC.

CDR3 region: CASSKGGVQPQHF. The CDR3 region has the DNA TGTGCCAGCAGCAAAGGGGGGGTGCAGCCCCAGCATTTT. The chain employs TRBV7-2 and TRBJ1-5; D is perhaps TRBD1 (6 bases). There are 13 residues in the CDR3. Germline CDR1 SGHTA, CDR2 FQGNSA. V gave up 5 bases and J gave up 7 bases, with 12 bases separating them.

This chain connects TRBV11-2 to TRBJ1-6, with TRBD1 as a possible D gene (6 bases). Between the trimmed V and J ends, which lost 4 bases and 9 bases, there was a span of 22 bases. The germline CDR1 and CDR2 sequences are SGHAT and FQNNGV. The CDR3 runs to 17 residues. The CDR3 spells CASSYHREGDRISPLHF. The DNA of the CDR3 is TGTGCCAGCAGCTACCATCGGGAGGGGGATCGTATTTCACCCCTCCACTTT. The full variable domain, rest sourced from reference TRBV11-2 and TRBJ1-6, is EAGVAQSPRYKIIEKRQSVAFWCNPISGHATLYWYQQILGQGPKLLIQFQNNGVVDDSQLPKDRFSAERLKGVDSTLKIQPAKLEDSAVYLCASSYHREGDRISPLHFGNGTRLTVT.

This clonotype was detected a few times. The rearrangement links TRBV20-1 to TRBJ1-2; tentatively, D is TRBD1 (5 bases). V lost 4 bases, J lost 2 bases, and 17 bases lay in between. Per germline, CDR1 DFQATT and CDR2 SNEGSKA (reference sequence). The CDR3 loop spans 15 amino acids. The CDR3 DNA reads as TGCAGTGCTATTCCAGCGGGACGGCTAAACTATGGCTACACCTTC. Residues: CSAIPAGRLNYGYTF.

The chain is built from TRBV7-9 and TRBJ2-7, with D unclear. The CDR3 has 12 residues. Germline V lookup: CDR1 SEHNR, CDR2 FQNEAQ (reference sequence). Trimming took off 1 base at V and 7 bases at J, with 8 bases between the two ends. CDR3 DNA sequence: TGTGCCAGCAGCTTAGGAGTAGGTGAGCAGTACTTC. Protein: CASSLGVGEQYF.

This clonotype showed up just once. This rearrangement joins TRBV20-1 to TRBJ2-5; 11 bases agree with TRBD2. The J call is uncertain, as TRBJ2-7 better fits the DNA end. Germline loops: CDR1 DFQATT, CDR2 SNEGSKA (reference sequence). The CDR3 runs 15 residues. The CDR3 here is CSARDLGLAGSEQYF. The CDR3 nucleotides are TGCAGTGCTAGAGACTTAGGACTAGCGGGTAGCGAGCAGTACTTC.

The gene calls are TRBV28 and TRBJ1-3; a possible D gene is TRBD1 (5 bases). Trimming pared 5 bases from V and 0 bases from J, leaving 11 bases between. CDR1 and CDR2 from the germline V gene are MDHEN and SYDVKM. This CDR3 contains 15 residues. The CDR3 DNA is TGTGCCAGCAGTGGGGGGGAAAACTCTGGAAACACCATATATTTT. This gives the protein CASSGGENSGNTIYF.

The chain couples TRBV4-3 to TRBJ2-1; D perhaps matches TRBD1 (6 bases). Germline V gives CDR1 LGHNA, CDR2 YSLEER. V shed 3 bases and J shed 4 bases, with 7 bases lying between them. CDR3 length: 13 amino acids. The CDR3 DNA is TGCGCCAGCAGCCATGGACAGTACAATGAGCAGTTCTTC. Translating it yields CASSHGQYNEQFF.

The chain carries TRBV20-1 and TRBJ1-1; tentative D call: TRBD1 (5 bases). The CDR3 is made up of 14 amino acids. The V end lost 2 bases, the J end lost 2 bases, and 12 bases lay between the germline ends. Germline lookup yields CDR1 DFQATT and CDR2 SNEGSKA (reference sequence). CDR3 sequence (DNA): TGCAGTGCTAGACGTCCTCAGGGAAACACTGAAGCTTTCTTT. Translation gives CSARRPQGNTEAFF.

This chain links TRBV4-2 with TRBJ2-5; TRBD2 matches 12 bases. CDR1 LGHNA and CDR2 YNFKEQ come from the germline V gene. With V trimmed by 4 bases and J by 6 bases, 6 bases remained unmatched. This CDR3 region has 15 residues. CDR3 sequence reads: CASSLLTSGGKTQYF. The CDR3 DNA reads TGTGCCAGCAGCCTGTTGACTAGCGGGGGAAAGACCCAGTACTTC.

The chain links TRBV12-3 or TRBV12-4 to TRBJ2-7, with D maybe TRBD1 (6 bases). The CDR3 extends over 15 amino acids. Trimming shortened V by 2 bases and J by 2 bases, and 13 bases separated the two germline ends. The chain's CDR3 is CASSLQGIGPYEQYF. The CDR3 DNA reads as TGTGCCAGCAGTTTACAGGGGATAGGGCCCTACGAGCAGTACTTC.

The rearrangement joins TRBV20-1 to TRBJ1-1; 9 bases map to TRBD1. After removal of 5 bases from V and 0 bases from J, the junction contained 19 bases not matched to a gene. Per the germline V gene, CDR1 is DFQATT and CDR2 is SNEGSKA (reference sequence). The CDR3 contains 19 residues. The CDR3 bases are TGCAGTGCTTCACCACCTTCCGGGACAGGGTCTTCCATGAACACTGAAGCTTTCTTT. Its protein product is CSASPPSGTGSSMNTEAFF.

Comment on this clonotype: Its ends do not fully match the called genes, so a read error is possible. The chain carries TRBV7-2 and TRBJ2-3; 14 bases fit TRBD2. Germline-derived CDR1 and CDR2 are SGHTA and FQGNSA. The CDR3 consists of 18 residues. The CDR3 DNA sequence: TGTGCCAGCAGAGATATAGGACTAGCGGGGGGTAGCACAGGTACGCAGTATTTT. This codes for CASRDIGLAGGSTGTQYF.

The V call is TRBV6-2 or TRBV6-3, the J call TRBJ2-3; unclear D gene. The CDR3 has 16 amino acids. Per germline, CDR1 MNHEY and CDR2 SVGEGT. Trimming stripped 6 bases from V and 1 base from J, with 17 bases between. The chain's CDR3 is CASRKEGLVRTDTQYF. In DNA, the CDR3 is TGTGCCAGCAGAAAAGAAGGGCTGGTTCGCACAGATACGCAGTATTTT.

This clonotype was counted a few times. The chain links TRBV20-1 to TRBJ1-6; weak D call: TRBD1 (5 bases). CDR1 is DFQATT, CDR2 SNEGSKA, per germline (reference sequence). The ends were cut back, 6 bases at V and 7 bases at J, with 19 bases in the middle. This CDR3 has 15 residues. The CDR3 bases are TGCAGTGCCGCCAGGGACTTCTATGCGAATTCACCCCTCCACTTT. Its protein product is CSAARDFYANSPLHF.

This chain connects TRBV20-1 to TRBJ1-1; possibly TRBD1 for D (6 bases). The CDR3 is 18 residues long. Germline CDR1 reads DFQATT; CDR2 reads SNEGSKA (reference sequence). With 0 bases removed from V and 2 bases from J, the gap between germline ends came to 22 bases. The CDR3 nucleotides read TGCAGTGCTAGAGATCCGGGGGCCAGCCTCTATATAAACACTGAAGCTTTCTTT. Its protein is CSARDPGASLYINTEAFF.

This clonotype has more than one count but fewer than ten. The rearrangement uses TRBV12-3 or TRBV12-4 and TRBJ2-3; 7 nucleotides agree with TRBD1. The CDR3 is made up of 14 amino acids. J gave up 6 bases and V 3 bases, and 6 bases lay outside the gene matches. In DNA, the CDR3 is TGTGCCAGCAGTTTGAAGACAGGGTTGGATACGCAGTATTTT. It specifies CASSLKTGLDTQYF.